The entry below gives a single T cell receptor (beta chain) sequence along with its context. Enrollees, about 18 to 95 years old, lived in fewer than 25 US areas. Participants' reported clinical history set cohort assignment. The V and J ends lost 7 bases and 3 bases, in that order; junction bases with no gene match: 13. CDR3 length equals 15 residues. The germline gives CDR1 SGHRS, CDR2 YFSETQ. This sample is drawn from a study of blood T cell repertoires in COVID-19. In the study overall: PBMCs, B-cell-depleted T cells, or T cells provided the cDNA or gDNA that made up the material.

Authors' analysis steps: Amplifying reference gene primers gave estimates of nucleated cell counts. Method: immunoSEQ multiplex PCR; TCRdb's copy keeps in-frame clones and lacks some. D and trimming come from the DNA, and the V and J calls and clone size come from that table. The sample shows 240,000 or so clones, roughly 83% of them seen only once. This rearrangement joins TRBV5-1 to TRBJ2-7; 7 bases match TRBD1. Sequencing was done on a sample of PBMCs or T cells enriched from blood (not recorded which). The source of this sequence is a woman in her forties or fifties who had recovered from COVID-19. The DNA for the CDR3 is TGCGCCAGCGCTATATCCGGGACAGACGTCTACGAGCAGTACTTC. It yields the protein CASAISGTDVYEQYF.